Following are 5 T cell receptor beta chains from one sample sequenced in a study of blood T cells in healthy people across ages. A second PCR, run for roughly 7 to 12 cycles, used a sample-barcoded 5' primer plus a J-beta primer mix. One entry per CDR3 protein results from TCRdb running MiXCR on the 5' RACE reads. The data hold some 760,000 distinct CDR3 sequences, with more than 20% observed a single time. The sample also formed part of further work on T cells of mothers and their children.

Specimen: blood. The origin of the receptors is a boy aged 5-17 years in good health.

This rearrangement joins TRBV6-1 to TRBJ1-5; D not resolved. The germline V gene encodes CDR1 MNHNS and CDR2 SASEGT. The CDR3 has 17 amino acids. The ends were cut back, 6 bases at V and 0 bases at J, with 18 bases in the middle. This CDR3 reads CASSRKPDRHSNQPQHF. In nucleotides, the CDR3 is TGTGCCAGCAGCCGCAAACCCGACCGGCATAGCAATCAGCCCCAGCATTTT.

The CDR3, as DNA: TGTGCCAGCAGCTTAGTGGGGGGATCATTCGATGAGCAGTTCTTC. It yields the protein CASSLVGGSFDEQFF. The gene calls are TRBV7-2 and TRBJ2-1; TRBD2 is a possible D gene (6 bases). Deletions cut 1 base from V and 8 bases from J, with 15 bases between. The CDR3 has 15 amino acids. Germline values: CDR1 SGHTA, CDR2 FQGNSA.

About this clonotype: At one end the junction does not follow the germline gene, possibly because of a read error. This chain uses TRBV7-6 with TRBJ2-5; 9 positions agree with TRBD2. Germline values: CDR1 SGHVS, CDR2 FNYEAQ. The CDR3 covers 16 residues. CDR3 bases: TGTGCCAGCAGCTTTCTTGGACTAGCGACACAAGAGACCCGGTACTTC. This gives the protein CASSFLGLATQETRYF.

This clonotype has just a few counts. V usage is TRBV28 and J usage is TRBJ1-2; 7 nucleotides agree with TRBD1. Germline values: CDR1 MDHEN, CDR2 SYDVKM. The CDR3 is 13 residues long. V shed 6 bases, J shed 2 bases, and the junction held 3 bases outside the gene matches. The CDR3: CASRPDRNYGYTF. CDR3 DNA: TGTGCCAGCAGACCGGACAGGAACTATGGCTACACCTTC.

This sequence joins TRBV9 and TRBJ1-5; no reliable D call. Trimming left V 3 bases short and J 3 bases short, with 10 bases between. The CDR3 length is 14 residues. Per the germline V gene, CDR1 is SGDLS and CDR2 is YYNGEE. The DNA of the CDR3 is TGTGCCAGCAGCGCCTGGGCAGACAATCAGCCCCAGCATTTT. As protein: CASSAWADNQPQHF.